This T cell receptor (beta chain) stems from a study of spatial heterogeneity in lung cancer. Study results and caveats: Tumor mutation counts were tracked by expanded intratumoral alpha and beta TCR counts.

MiXCR was run by TCRdb on the 5' RACE reads, yielding one entry per CDR3 protein. The sample holds approximately 21,000 distinct CDR3 sequences, nearly 6.5% seen once. This clonotype was seen at least ten times. Antigen: not known. V dropped 0 bases and J dropped 7 bases, with 10 bases sitting between them. The CDR3 spans 14 residues. Germline V lookup: CDR1 MNHEY, CDR2 SVGEGT. Time point of the sample: sample taken at primary tumor resection. The donors comprised roughly 71 untreated early-stage non-small cell lung cancer patients. Tumor, nontumor lung or frozen PBMC supplied whole RNA that was sequenced unsorted.

This receptor was taken from a male donor with early-stage non-small cell lung cancer. The sequencing used lung tumor tissue, collected at surgery. This chain links TRBV6-2 or TRBV6-3 with TRBJ1-5; D perhaps matches TRBD1 (5 bases). DNA for the CDR3: TGTGCCAGCAGTTACTCGACAGAGCGGCAGCCCCAGCATTTT. Translation gives CASSYSTERQPQHF.